These T cell receptor beta chains were read from a single sample in a study of neurological immune-mediated disorders. Each CDR3 protein is one row after TCRdb ran MiXCR on the 5' RACE reads. This table has about 59,000 distinct CDR3 sequences, less than 25% appearing once. The sequenced sample was PBMCs. All receptors come from a man aged 60-69 years with HTLV-1-associated myelopathy (HAM/TSP). Both conserved end residues are part of each CDR3. A D gene is named only where the DNA matches it firmly. Rows may omit the clone size; those that give it use once, few, many or a size class.

TRBJ2-1	few	TRBV20-1	-	TGCAGTGCTAGTTCCGGGAGCTCCTACAATGAGCAGTTCTTC	CSASSGSSYNEQFF
TRBJ1-5	many	TRBV7-3	-	TGTGCCAGCAGCTTAAAGGGCAATCAGCCCCAGCATTTT	CASSLKGNQPQHF
TRBJ2-2	many	TRBV5-8	TRBD1	TGTGCCAGCAGACAAGGGGGCGCGAGGTCAGGGGAGCTGTTTTTT	CASRQGGARSGELFF
TRBJ1-1	many	TRBV5-5	-	TGTGCCAGCAGCAACCCCGGCAGCACTGAAGCTTTCTTT	CASSNPGSTEAFF
TRBJ1-3	many	TRBV9	-	TGTGCCAGCAGCCTATACCCGGGGGACATCCGCTCTGGAAACACCATATATTTT	CASSLYPGDIRSGNTIYF
TRBJ2-7	many	TRBV6-5	TRBD1	TGTGCCACAACAGGGGCGATTTCCTACGAGCAGTACTTC	CATTGAISYEQYF
TRBJ1-5	many	TRBV12-3/TRBV12-4	-	TGTGCCAGCGCCCCGGATGAGAATCAGCCCCAGCATTTT	CASAPDENQPQHF
TRBJ1-2	many	TRBV14	-	TGTGCCAGCAGCGTAGACAGAGCCCTCTACACCTTC	CASSVDRALYTF
TRBJ1-2	-	TRBV9	TRBD1	TGTGCCAGCAGCTCCCGGACAGGTGCTGTGGGCTACACCTTC	CASSSRTGAVGYTF
TRBJ1-1	-	TRBV19	-	TGTGCCAGTACATCTCTCGTGAACACTGAAGCTTTCTTT	CASTSLVNTEAFF
TRBJ2-1	many	TRBV7-9	-	TGTGCCAGCAGCTTGGGTCGTTCCTACAATGAGCAGTTCTTC	CASSLGRSYNEQFF
TRBJ2-7	many	TRBV29-1	-	TGCAGCGTTGACTACGGAGACTACGAGCAGTACTTC	CSVDYGDYEQYF
TRBJ1-5	many	TRBV29-1	-	TGCAGCGTTGTTGTGGGGGGCAATCAGCCCCAGCATTTT	CSVVVGGNQPQHF
TRBJ2-2	-	TRBV5-1	TRBD2	TGCGCCAGCAGCTTGGTTGTTATTCGACTAGCGGGCGGGGAGCTGTTTTTT	CASSLVVIRLAGGELFF
TRBJ2-1	many	TRBV10-3	TRBD2	TGTGCCATCAGTGAGCAGGGACTAGCCTCCAATGAGCAGTTCTTC	CAISEQGLASNEQFF
TRBJ2-2	many	TRBV4-1	-	TGCGCCAGCAGCCAAGGGCAGGTCACCGGGGAGCTGTTTTTT	CASSQGQVTGELFF
TRBJ2-7	-	TRBV7-9	-	TGCGCCAGCAGCTTGGACCCAGGGCGCTACGAGCAGTACTTC	CASSLDPGRYEQYF
TRBJ2-2	many	TRBV9	-	TGTGCCAGCAGCCTGGGCTCCAACACCGGGGAGCTGTTTTTT	CASSLGSNTGELFF
TRBJ1-2	-	TRBV28	TRBD1	TGTGCCAGCAGTTCAGGGGGCCTGGGTGGCTACACCTTC	CASSSGGLGGYTF
TRBJ2-7	many	TRBV7-2	TRBD2	TGTGCCAGCAGCAGACTGACTAGCGGGAGCTTGTACGAGCAGTACTTC	CASSRLTSGSLYEQYF
TRBJ2-1	many	TRBV5-1	-	TGCGCCAGCAGCTTGGAGGCCAGCTACAATGAGCAGTTCTTC	CASSLEASYNEQFF
TRBJ2-5	many	TRBV29-1	-	TGCAGCGTTACCCCTTGGGGCGAACAAGAGACCCAGTACTTC	CSVTPWGEQETQYF
TRBJ2-1	many	TRBV11-2	TRBD2	TGTGCCAGCAGCTTCGGGACTAGCGGGAGGCGTGAGCAGTTCTTC	CASSFGTSGRREQFF
TRBJ1-1	-	TRBV4-3	-	TGCGCCAGCAGCCGGGATCACAGGGCCACTGAAGCTTTCTTT	CASSRDHRATEAFF
TRBJ1-2	few	TRBV6-6	-	TGTGCCAGCATCTCCCGTAATAACTATGGCTACACCTTC	CASISRNNYGYTF
TRBJ2-1	-	TRBV20-1	-	TGCAGTGCTAGAGATTCGGCTAGCCCACGACGGAATGAGCAGTTCTTC	CSARDSASPRRNEQFF
TRBJ1-1	many	TRBV20-1	-	TGCAGTGCTAACCACGGCGGGGGCCATACTGAAGCTTTCTTT	CSANHGGGHTEAFF
TRBJ2-7	-	TRBV7-8	TRBD2	TGTGCCAGCAGCCCCGACGGCGGGGGGTGGTACGAGCAGTACTTC	CASSPDGGGWYEQYF
TRBJ1-1	many	TRBV20-1	-	TGCAGTGCTAGAGTGCTGAACACTGAAGCTTTCTTT	CSARVLNTEAFF
TRBJ1-1	-	TRBV11-3	TRBD1	TGTGCCAGCAGCCCGGGACAGTACACTGAAGCTTTCTTT	CASSPGQYTEAFF
TRBJ1-2	many	TRBV20-1	-	TGCAGTGCTAGAGGGAGTTCCGGGGGCTACACCTTC	CSARGSSGGYTF
TRBJ2-2	many	TRBV5-1	TRBD1	TGCGCCAGCAGCCCGTACAGGGGCGCGAACACCGGGGAGCTGTTTTTT	CASSPYRGANTGELFF
TRBJ2-7	many	TRBV27	-	TGTGCCAGCAGTTCGACAGGTGAACCCTACGAGCAGTACTTC	CASSSTGEPYEQYF
TRBJ1-1	medium-sized	TRBV20-1	-	TGCAGTGCTAGTATATCACAGAACACTGAAGCTTTCTTT	CSASISQNTEAFF
TRBJ2-4	many	TRBV18	TRBD2	TGTGCCAGCTCACCGGGACTAGCGGGAAAAAACATTCAGTACTTC	CASSPGLAGKNIQYF
TRBJ2-7	many	TRBV5-1	TRBD1	TGCGCCAGCAGCTTAGGGACAGGGGGTCAGAGCGAGCAGTACTTC	CASSLGTGGQSEQYF
TRBJ1-2	many	TRBV19	-	TGTGCCAGTAGTATAGGGTCCCCTTACTCTGGCTACACCTTC	CASSIGSPYSGYTF
TRBJ2-1	-	TRBV7-9	-	TGTGCCAGCAGCCCCGGGGGCAGAGCGGGAACAGACAATGAGCAGTTCTTC	CASSPGGRAGTDNEQFF